This T cell receptor beta chain is from a study of cytomegalovirus exposure and HLA in healthy donors. The PCR made use of 60 Vbeta and 13 Jbeta primers. Profiled with immunoSEQ multiplex PCR; TCRdb holds only in-frame clones, not every one. The repertoire holds some 36,000 clones, with roughly 69% as singletons. General study results and limits: Most of the TCR beta V segments (in an earlier analysis) were productive either about 87% or about 30% of the time.

In this sample, this clone turned up once. Antigen specificity is unknown. V was shortened by 7 bases and J by 5 bases, with 8 bases between the two germline ends. Looked up from germline, CDR1 is DFQATT and CDR2 is SNEGSKA (reference sequence). CDR3 size: 10 residues. The sequence derives from a man aged 25 to 40 in good health and CMV-seronegative. V and J are TRBV20-1 and TRBJ1-1; D is perhaps TRBD1 (5 bases). What was sequenced was PBMCs. The CDR3 region has the DNA TGCAGTGTCAAGGGGACTGAAGCTTTCTTT. Encoded protein: CSVKGTEAFF.